This passage covers 11 T cell receptor beta chains from one sample sequenced in a study of shared clonotypes between healthy human individuals. The assay was immunoSEQ multiplex PCR, and TCRdb's table has in-frame clones only and misses some. This repertoire shows about 1 million clones, approximately 68% found once; its top ten account for roughly 1.5%. The sample comprised memory CD4+ T cells sorted from blood. The subset was: CD45RA-negative fraction. These receptors were obtained from a man in his late teens or twenties in good health.

CDR3 amino acids: CASSLRTGRSNYGYTF. CDR3 coding DNA: TGTGCCAGCAGCCTTAGGACAGGGAGGTCGAACTATGGCTACACCTTC. This rearrangement joins TRBV28 to TRBJ1-2; 8 nucleotides line up with TRBD1. Germline-derived CDR1 and CDR2 are MDHEN and SYDVKM. J was trimmed by 2 bases and V by 6 bases; bases with no gene match: 11. The CDR3 covers 16 residues.

This clone appeared a single time. Other DNA sequences in the sample encode the same CDR3. The chain couples TRBV27 to TRBJ2-1; 7 bases line up with TRBD2. V shed 8 bases and J 3 bases; nucleotides not matched to a gene: 7. The CDR3 is made up of 14 amino acids. Germline CDR1 MNHEY, CDR2 SMNVEV (reference sequence). CDR3 nucleotide sequence: TGTGCCAGCGGGATGGCGGGAGACTACAATGAGCAGTTCTTC. As protein: CASGMAGDYNEQFF.

V is TRBV5-1 and J is TRBJ2-3; the match to TRBD2 covers 9 bases. The CDR3 runs to 15 residues. The germline CDR1 and CDR2 sequences are SGHRS and YFSETQ. Trimming cost V 5 bases and J 4 bases; bases outside gene matches: 8. The CDR3 here is CASSYYSSGADTQYF. Here the CDR3 DNA reads TGCGCCAGCAGTTATTATTCTAGCGGGGCAGATACGCAGTATTTT.

This clone has only a few counts. The gene calls are TRBV6-6 and TRBJ2-5; D is possibly TRBD1 or TRBD2 (6 bases each). The ends were cut back, 6 bases at V and 2 bases at J, with 16 bases in the middle. The CDR3 has 15 residues. Looked up from germline, CDR1 is MNHNY and CDR2 is SVGAGI (reference sequence). CDR3 coding DNA: TGTGCCAGCAGCCTATCACAGGGAGGTCAAGAGACCCAGTACTTC. It codes for CASSLSQGGQETQYF.

The chain is built from TRBV9 and TRBJ2-5; D not resolved. CDR3 length: 14 amino acids. Trimming stripped 0 bases from V and 3 bases from J, with 9 bases between. The V gene's germline CDR1 is SGDLS and CDR2 YYNGEE. The DNA of the CDR3 is TGTGCCAGCAGCGTAGACGCCAGGAAAGAGACCCAGTACTTC. Encoded protein: CASSVDARKETQYF.

This clone has a single count. V usage is TRBV7-2 and J usage is TRBJ1-5, with 7 bases that match TRBD1. V dropped 5 bases and J dropped 7; count of bases not matched to a gene: 8. The CDR3 runs 14 residues. The germline V gene has CDR1 SGHTA and CDR2 FQGNSA. The CDR3 bases are TGTGCCAGCAGCAGGGACAGCCAGTGGCAGCCCCAGCATTTT. Translating gives CASSRDSQWQPQHF.

The rearrangement links TRBV6-6 to TRBJ1-6, with D perhaps TRBD1 (5 bases). The germline V gene encodes CDR1 MNHNY and CDR2 SVGAGI (reference sequence). V lost 6 bases and J lost 9, with 18 bases in between. This CDR3 has 15 amino acids. CDR3 bases: TGTGCCAGCAGCCCGGGGGAGGAACGTGGTTCACCCCTCCACTTT. Translation gives CASSPGEERGSPLHF.

This clone has a handful of counts. The chain joins TRBV6-1 to TRBJ1-5, with D possibly matching TRBD1 (5 bases). CDR3 length: 14 residues. Germline assignment: CDR1 MNHNS and CDR2 SASEGT. Trimming removed 5 bases at V and 5 bases at J, with 13 bases between. CDR3 in DNA: TGTGCCAGCAGTCTTCAGGGTAGAGATCAGCCCCAGCATTTT. Encoded protein: CASSLQGRDQPQHF.

The chain couples TRBV28 to TRBJ1-6; 8 nucleotides line up with TRBD1. The trim removed 2 bases at V and 2 bases at J, leaving 5 bases unmatched. The CDR3 sequence is 17 residues long. Looked up from germline, CDR1 is MDHEN and CDR2 is SYDVKM. CDR3 nucleotides: TGTGCCAGCAGTTTAGGCAGGGGGCCGGCCTATAATTCACCCCTCCACTTT. Its translation: CASSLGRGPAYNSPLHF.

The J gene is TRBJ2-3, the V gene TRBV5-6; 10 nucleotides line up with TRBD1. The CDR3 has 16 amino acids. The germline CDR1 and CDR2 sequences are SGHDT and YYEEEE. V dropped 4 bases and J dropped 4; count of bases not matched to a gene: 9. CDR3 coding DNA: TGTGCCAGCAGCAGGGGAGGGGGACAGGGGCCAGATACGCAGTATTTT. Its translation: CASSRGGGQGPDTQYF. The full variable domain, with the rest looked up from reference TRBV5-6 and TRBJ2-3, is DAGVTQSPTHLIKTRGQQVTLRCSPKSGHDTVSWYQQALGQGPQFIFQYYEEEERQRGNFPDRFSGHQFPNYSSELNVNALLLGDSALYLCASSRGGGQGPDTQYFGPGTRLTVL.

The CDR3 coding sequence is TGCGCCAGCAGCACCGACAGGGTGGACACCGGGGAGCTGTTTTTT. As protein: CASSTDRVDTGELFF. The chain joins TRBV5-1 to TRBJ2-2, with 7 bases fitting TRBD1. CDR3 size: 15 residues. V was clipped by 4 bases and J by 3 bases; unmatched bases: 6. CDR1 is SGHRS, CDR2 YFSETQ, per germline. Based on the CDR3 plus reference TRBV5-1 and TRBJ2-2, the full variable domain is KAGVTQTPRYLIKTRGQQVTLSCSPISGHRSVSWYQQTPGQGLQFLFEYFSETQRNKGNFPGRFSGRQFSNSRSEMNVSTLELGDSALYLCASSTDRVDTGELFFGEGSRLTVL.